This TCR beta chain was identified in a study of OX40 agonist ivuxolimab in advanced cancers. Study findings and constraints: Averaged across samples, CD8+ T cells carried more expanded clones than CD4+ did.

As regards this clone: Its target is unknown.

Looked up from germline, CDR1 is SGHDT and CDR2 is YYEEEE. Trimming stripped 0 bases from V and 2 bases from J, with 8 bases between. The CDR3 spans 14 residues. Sequencing was performed with immunoSEQ multiplex PCR; in TCRdb, only in-frame clones are kept and a portion is missing. The table shows about 31,000 clones, with roughly 80% occurring only once. Sequences were derived from CD4+ or CD8+ T cells sorted from blood, sampled in a trial of the OX40 agonist ivuxolimab. The TCR sequence derives from an adult with an advanced solid tumor such as melanoma, head and neck, liver or kidney cancer. The genes are TRBV5-6 and TRBJ1-2; no clear D gene. The CDR3 loop is CASSLEQLNYGYTF. The CDR3 bases are TGTGCCAGCAGCTTGGAACAGTTAAACTATGGCTACACCTTC.